This T cell receptor (beta chain) originates from a study of somatic mutations in cytotoxic T cells in rheumatoid arthritis. About the study: Using a FACSAria II or Sony SH800, a portion of the V beta antibody-stained T-cell populations were flow-sorted at nearly 100% purity, and among those populations were V beta1+ cells that were then sequenced for TCRB. Study outcomes and limitations: In rheumatoid arthritis patients, unlike healthy controls, CD8+ clonality rose with age. Just what the expanded CD8+ clones targeted, in terms of antigens, remained unknown.

This clone showed up just a few times. What it binds is unknown. This CDR3 contains 11 residues. Germline CDR1 and CDR2: MGHRA and YSYEKL. Trimming shortened V by 0 bases and J by 6 bases, and 2 bases separated the two germline ends. Clones were read by immunoSEQ multiplex PCR, and TCRdb kept only the in-frame ones, dropping some. The table includes roughly 18,000 clones, about 80% detected once. This clonotype was sampled from a man younger than 35 with rheumatoid arthritis. The V and J genes are TRBV4-1 and TRBJ1-2, with unresolved D. Sequenced input: CD8+ T cells sorted from blood. The CDR3 DNA follows: TGCGCCAGCAGCCAAGAAAATGGCTACACCTTC. Amino acid sequence: CASSQENGYTF.